These 30 T cell receptor beta chains were sequenced from one sample in a study of T cells after yellow fever vaccination. Each CDR3 protein gets one entry after TCRdb re-called the 5' RACE reads with MiXCR. Of about 340,000 distinct CDR3 sequences listed, roughly 4.3% are singletons. The sequencing here drew on PBMCs, taken 5 days after the yellow fever booster vaccination. These receptors all stem from a young man who received the YFV17D yellow fever vaccine.

The rearrangement links TRBV4-3 to TRBJ2-7; D unresolved. The germline gives CDR1 LGHNA, CDR2 YSLEER. CDR3 size: 14 residues. The V end lost 1 base, the J end lost 1 base, and 8 bases lay between the germline ends. This CDR3 reads CASSQGSTSYEQYF. The CDR3, as DNA: TGCGCCAGCAGCCAAGGATCCACTTCCTACGAGCAGTACTTC.

Ten or more counts support this clonotype. The CDR3: CASSRAEFTEAFF. As DNA, the CDR3 is TGTGCCAGCAGCAGAGCGGAGTTCACTGAAGCTTTCTTT. The genes are TRBV6-2 or TRBV6-3 and TRBJ1-1, with D hard to call. The V end was cut by 6 bases, the J end by 4 bases, with 12 bases between. Germline V gene data show CDR1 as MNHEY and CDR2 as SVGEGT. There are 13 residues in the CDR3.

This chain joins TRBV6-2 or TRBV6-3 and TRBJ1-5, with a possible D match to TRBD1 (5 bases). Germline CDR1 reads MNHEY; CDR2 reads SVGEGT. Trimming took 6 bases from V and 6 from J, leaving 15 bases between them. CDR3 length: 14 amino acids. The CDR3 region has the DNA TGTGCCAGCAGCCCCCAGGGATCGGGTCAGCCCCAGCATTTT. Amino acids: CASSPQGSGQPQHF.

This clonotype was recorded many times. The chain links TRBV7-2 to TRBJ1-1, with D hard to call. CDR1 is SGHTA, CDR2 FQGNSA, per germline. This CDR3 spans 13 amino acids. The ends were cut back, 5 bases at V and 1 base at J, with 8 bases in the middle. Here the CDR3 reads CASSTQANTEAFF. The CDR3 region has the DNA TGTGCCAGCAGCACCCAGGCGAACACTGAAGCTTTCTTT.

This clonotype was recorded at least ten times. This chain connects TRBV15 to TRBJ2-1; D tentatively reads TRBD1 or TRBD2 (7 bases each). Per germline, CDR1 LNHNV and CDR2 YYDKDF (reference sequence). V shed 4 bases and J shed 2 bases, with 18 bases lying between them. This CDR3 has 17 residues. The CDR3 DNA reads TGTGCCACCAGCATGCCAGGGGGGGGAAGGACCTACAATGAGCAGTTCTTC. This gives the protein CATSMPGGGRTYNEQFF.

This clonotype was picked up many times. V and J are TRBV10-3 and TRBJ1-5; 9 nucleotides line up with TRBD1. The ends lost 4 bases at V and 1 base at J; junction bases unmatched: 5. The CDR3 is 16 residues long. The germline V gene encodes CDR1 ENHRY and CDR2 SYGVKD. CDR3 coding DNA: TGTGCCATCAGTGGGGGACAGGGCGGGAGCAATCAGCCCCAGCATTTT. It encodes CAISGGQGGSNQPQHF.

This clonotype was counted at least ten times. The rearrangement links TRBV7-8 to TRBJ2-2, with 10 bases that match TRBD1. Germline CDR1 is SGHVS and CDR2 is FQNEAQ. Losses at the gene ends were 8 bases for V and 6 bases for J; bases not matched to a gene: 6. This CDR3 spans 14 amino acids. CDR3: CASADRGLAGELFF. The CDR3 DNA reads TGTGCCAGCGCCGACAGGGGGCTCGCCGGGGAGCTGTTTTTT.

This clonotype was seen only a few times. V usage is TRBV6-2 or TRBV6-3 and J usage is TRBJ2-1; 8 nucleotides align to TRBD1. Germline V gene lookup returns CDR1 MNHEY and CDR2 SVGEGT. The CDR3 is made up of 14 amino acids. The trim removed 6 bases at V and 2 bases at J, leaving 3 bases unmatched. CDR3 bases: TGTGCCAGCAGGCGGGACAGGCCCTACAATGAGCAGTTCTTC. It is translated as CASRRDRPYNEQFF.

The V and J genes are TRBV15 and TRBJ1-2; the D is unclear. Germline V gene sequence: CDR1 LNHNV, CDR2 YYDKDF (reference sequence). The CDR3 spans 13 residues. Trimming removed 0 bases from V and 4 bases from J, with 6 bases in between. The DNA of the CDR3 is TGTGCCACCAGCAGAGATGGCAGCTATGGCTACACCTTC. This translates into CATSRDGSYGYTF.

The V call is TRBV2, the J call TRBJ1-4; D not certain. The CDR3 length is 11 residues. The V end was cut by 3 bases, the J end by 7 bases, with 3 bases between. Per germline, CDR1 SNHLY and CDR2 FYNNEI. The CDR3: CASSESEKLFF. CDR3 bases: TGTGCCAGCAGTGAGAGTGAAAAACTGTTTTTT.

Many counts were recorded for this clonotype. J is TRBJ2-3 and V is TRBV12-3 or TRBV12-4; 8 positions match TRBD2. CDR3 length: 15 amino acids. The trim removed 2 bases at V and 1 base at J, leaving 2 bases unmatched. In DNA form, the CDR3 reads TGTGCCAGCAGTTTATGGCGGGGGGGCACAGATACGCAGTATTTT. This gives the protein CASSLWRGGTDTQYF.

This clonotype was found a few times. The V gene is TRBV20-1, the J gene TRBJ2-5, with D possibly being TRBD1 or TRBD2 (5 bases each). V dropped 3 bases and J dropped 4 bases, with 15 bases sitting between them. Per germline, CDR1 DFQATT and CDR2 SNEGSKA (reference sequence). CDR3 length: 14 residues. The CDR3 region is CSARAVGDVETQYF. CDR3 nucleotide sequence: TGCAGTGCTAGGGCCGTAGGGGACGTAGAGACCCAGTACTTC.

The chain recombines TRBV18 with TRBJ2-7; maybe TRBD1 (5 bases). CDR1 is KGHSH and CDR2 is LQKENI in the germline V gene. CDR3 size: 13 residues. The germline V and J ends were trimmed by 3 bases and 6 bases, with 12 bases remaining between them. The CDR3 spells CASSPGQGAEQYV. CDR3 nucleotides: TGTGCCAGCTCACCGGGGCAGGGTGCCGAGCAGTACGTC.

The genes are TRBV20-1 and TRBJ1-2, with unresolved D. The CDR3 has 12 residues. V lost 3 bases, J lost 3 bases, and 8 bases lay in between. The V gene's germline CDR1 is DFQATT and CDR2 SNEGSKA (reference sequence). CDR3 region: CSASLEDYGYTF. CDR3 DNA: TGCAGTGCTAGTTTAGAGGACTATGGCTACACCTTC.

In this sample, this clonotype turned up a few times. This sequence joins TRBV19 and TRBJ2-7; unclear D gene. This CDR3 comprises 17 residues. Germline lookup yields CDR1 LNHDA and CDR2 SQIVND (reference sequence). The V and J ends lost 3 bases and 1 base respectively, with 19 bases between them. The CDR3 is CASSIVVTAVPSYEQYF. The CDR3 nucleotides read TGTGCCAGTAGTATTGTGGTAACGGCGGTACCTTCCTACGAGCAGTACTTC.

This clonotype was detected many times. The chain uses TRBV9 and TRBJ1-3; D is unresolved. Between the trimmed V and J ends, which lost 4 bases and 0 bases, there was a span of 14 bases. The CDR3 totals 16 residues. Per germline, CDR1 SGDLS and CDR2 YYNGEE. The CDR3 DNA is TGTGCCAGCAGCCCCTTCGACGGGCCCTCTGGAAACACCATATATTTT. Amino acid sequence: CASSPFDGPSGNTIYF.

The V call is TRBV19, the J call TRBJ1-1; TRBD1 might be the D (5 bases). V lost 3 bases and J 6 bases, leaving 17 bases between the germline ends. Germline assignment: CDR1 LNHDA and CDR2 SQIVND (reference sequence). The CDR3 is 15 residues long. As DNA, the CDR3 is TGTGCCAGTAGTATTTTGGGGGGAGTGAGTGCTGAAGCTTTCTTT. Translating it yields CASSILGGVSAEAFF. Variable domain in full (rest from reference TRBV19 and TRBJ1-1): DGGITQSPKYLFRKEGQNVTLSCEQNLNHDAMYWYRQDPGQGLRLIYYSQIVNDFQKGDIAEGYSVSREKKESFPLTVTSAQKNPTAFYLCASSILGGVSAEAFFGQGTRLTVV.

The chain couples TRBV28 to TRBJ1-4; 9 bases map to TRBD1. Germline loops: CDR1 MDHEN, CDR2 SYDVKM. The CDR3 runs 14 residues. Trimming at V came to 5 bases and at J to 5 bases, leaving 3 bases not matched to a gene. This chain's CDR3 is CASSQTGGNEKLFF. CDR3 DNA sequence: TGTGCCAGCAGTCAGACAGGGGGAAATGAAAAACTGTTTTTT.

This clonotype was recorded a few times. As DNA, the CDR3 is TGTGCCAGCAGTCATTTTGCGGGGGCAGGGACTGAAGCTTTCTTT. This codes for CASSHFAGAGTEAFF. The chain joins TRBV7-9 to TRBJ1-1, with a weak D call TRBD1 (6 bases). Germline CDR1 is SEHNR and CDR2 is FQNEAQ (reference sequence). Trimming pared 6 bases from V and 5 bases from J, leaving 19 bases between. CDR3 length equals 15 residues.

The chain recombines TRBV6-5 with TRBJ1-2; TRBD1 is a possible D gene (6 bases). Germline V gene sequence: CDR1 MNHEY, CDR2 SVGAGI. The CDR3 contains 14 residues. Deletions cut 6 bases from V and 2 bases from J, with 13 bases between. CDR3 protein: CASSQPTGNYGYTF. The CDR3 DNA sequence: TGTGCCAGCAGCCAGCCCACAGGGAACTATGGCTACACCTTC.

The chain is built from TRBV30 and TRBJ2-7, with D possibly being TRBD1 (6 bases). Germline V gene sequence: CDR1 GTSNPN, CDR2 SVGIG (reference sequence). The V end was cut by 3 bases, the J end by 7 bases, with 10 bases between. The CDR3 has 11 amino acids. The CDR3 sequence is CAWRFQGEQYF. Written as DNA, the CDR3 is TGTGCCTGGAGGTTCCAGGGGGAGCAGTACTTC.

This clonotype was seen more than once but under ten times. V and J are TRBV19 and TRBJ2-1; no reliable D call. The CDR3 extends over 15 amino acids. Trimming removed 6 bases at V and 0 bases at J, with 12 bases between. CDR1 is LNHDA, CDR2 SQIVND, per germline (reference sequence). The CDR3 region is CASRRDVSSYNEQFF. The CDR3 DNA is TGTGCCAGTAGAAGAGACGTGAGCTCCTACAATGAGCAGTTCTTC.

This rearrangement joins TRBV27 to TRBJ1-2; D remains unclear. The CDR3 totals 15 residues. The germline CDR1 and CDR2 sequences are MNHEY and SMNVEV (reference sequence). Trimming took off 5 bases at V and 3 bases at J, with 16 bases between the two ends. The CDR3 sequence: CASSPRPKTDYGYTF. DNA of the CDR3: TGTGCCAGCAGTCCCCGACCGAAAACGGACTATGGCTACACCTTC.

This clonotype was seen repeatedly, ten times or more. The V and J genes are TRBV3-1 and TRBJ2-3, with D maybe TRBD2 (5 bases). From germline, CDR1 is LGHDT and CDR2 YNNKEL (reference sequence). The CDR3 loop spans 15 amino acids. V lost 1 base to trimming and J lost 6 bases, with 14 bases between them. The CDR3 sequence is CASSQATRVRDTQYF. DNA for the CDR3: TGTGCCAGCAGCCAAGCGACGCGGGTTCGGGATACGCAGTATTTT.

The chain joins TRBV20-1 to TRBJ1-5; possible D gene TRBD1, 5 bases. Trimming cost V 6 bases and J 3 bases, with 12 bases left between them. Germline assignment: CDR1 DFQATT and CDR2 SNEGSKA (reference sequence). This CDR3 has 13 residues. DNA for the CDR3: TGCAGTGCGATCGGGGGGTTCAATCAGCCCCAGCATTTT. It codes for CSAIGGFNQPQHF.

This clonotype was counted between two and nine times. V usage is TRBV5-1 and J usage is TRBJ1-1; possibly TRBD1 for D (5 bases). Germline V CDR1 and CDR2: SGHRS, YFSETQ. CDR3 length: 13 residues. The V end was cut by 3 bases, the J end by 6 bases, with 12 bases between. CDR3 amino acids: CASSSTGRAEAFF. CDR3 DNA sequence: TGCGCCAGCAGCTCCACGGGGCGGGCTGAAGCTTTCTTT.

This clonotype was seen ten or more times. This chain connects TRBV15 to TRBJ2-7; D remains ambiguous. The germline V gene encodes CDR1 LNHNV and CDR2 YYDKDF (reference sequence). The CDR3 runs to 14 residues. V gave up 0 bases and J gave up 4 bases, with 10 bases separating them. CDR3 sequence (DNA): TGTGCCACCAGCAGAGATATGGCAGATTACGAGCAGTACTTC. Translated, it gives CATSRDMADYEQYF.

This clonotype has at least ten counts. The chain carries TRBV20-1 and TRBJ2-4; the D call may be TRBD1 or TRBD2 (6 bases each). The CDR3 spans 14 residues. In germline, CDR1 is DFQATT, CDR2 SNEGSKA (reference sequence). V dropped 5 bases and J dropped 7 bases, with 18 bases sitting between them. The CDR3 spells CSAPMGGAENIQYF. The CDR3, as DNA: TGCAGTGCTCCTATGGGGGGCGCAGAGAACATTCAGTACTTC.

This clonotype showed up just a few times. The gene calls are TRBV18 and TRBJ1-1; a possible D gene is TRBD1 (6 bases). The length of the CDR3 is 15 residues. Germline V gene sequence: CDR1 KGHSH, CDR2 LQKENI. Trimming removed 4 bases from V and 2 bases from J, with 14 bases in between. The CDR3 nucleotides read TGTGCCAGCTCACGCTCAAGGGGGGAAAACACTGAAGCTTTCTTT. Amino acids: CASSRSRGENTEAFF.

The V gene is TRBV6-1, the J gene TRBJ2-2; D is undetermined. Per germline, CDR1 MNHNS and CDR2 SASEGT. Trimming took 4 bases from V and 5 from J, leaving 17 bases between them. This CDR3 has 16 residues. CDR3 sequence reads: CASSVRAGLSTGELFF. DNA for the CDR3: TGTGCCAGCAGTGTAAGGGCAGGTTTATCGACCGGGGAGCTGTTTTTT.